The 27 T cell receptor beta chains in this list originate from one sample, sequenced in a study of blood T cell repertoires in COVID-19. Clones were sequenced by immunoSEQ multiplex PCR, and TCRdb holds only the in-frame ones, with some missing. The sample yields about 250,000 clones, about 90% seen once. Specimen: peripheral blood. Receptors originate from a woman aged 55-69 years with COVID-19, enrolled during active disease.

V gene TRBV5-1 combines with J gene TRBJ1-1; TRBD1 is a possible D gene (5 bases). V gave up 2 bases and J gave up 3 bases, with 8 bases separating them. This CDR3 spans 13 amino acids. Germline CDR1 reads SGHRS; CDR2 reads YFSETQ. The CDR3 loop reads CASSLRGDTEAFF. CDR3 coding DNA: TGCGCCAGCAGCTTACGGGGGGACACTGAAGCTTTCTTT.

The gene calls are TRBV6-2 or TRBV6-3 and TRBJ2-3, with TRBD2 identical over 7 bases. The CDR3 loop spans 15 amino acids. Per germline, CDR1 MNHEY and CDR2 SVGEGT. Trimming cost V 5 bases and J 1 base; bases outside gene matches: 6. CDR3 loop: CASSQDRGGTDTQYF. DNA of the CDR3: TGTGCCAGCAGTCAGGACCGGGGGGGCACAGATACGCAGTATTTT.

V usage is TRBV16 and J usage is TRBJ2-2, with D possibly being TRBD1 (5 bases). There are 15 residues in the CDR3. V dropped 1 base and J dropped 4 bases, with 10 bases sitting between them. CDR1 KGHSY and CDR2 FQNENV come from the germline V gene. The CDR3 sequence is CASSQWQGGTGELFF. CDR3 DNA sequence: TGTGCCAGCAGCCAATGGCAGGGCGGCACCGGGGAGCTGTTTTTT.

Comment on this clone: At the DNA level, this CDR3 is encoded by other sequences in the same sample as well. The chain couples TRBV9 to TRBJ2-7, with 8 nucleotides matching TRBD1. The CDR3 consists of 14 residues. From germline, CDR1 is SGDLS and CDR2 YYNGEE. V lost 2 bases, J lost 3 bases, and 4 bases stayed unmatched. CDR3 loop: CASSVAGTGYEQYF. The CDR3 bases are TGTGCCAGCAGCGTCGCGGGGACAGGCTACGAGCAGTACTTC.

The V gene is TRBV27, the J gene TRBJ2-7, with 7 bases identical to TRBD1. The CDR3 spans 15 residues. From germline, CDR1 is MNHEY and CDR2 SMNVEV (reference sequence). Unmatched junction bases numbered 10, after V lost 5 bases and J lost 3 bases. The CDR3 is CASSPSTGPNYEQYF. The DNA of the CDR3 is TGTGCCAGCAGTCCATCGACAGGGCCGAACTACGAGCAGTACTTC.

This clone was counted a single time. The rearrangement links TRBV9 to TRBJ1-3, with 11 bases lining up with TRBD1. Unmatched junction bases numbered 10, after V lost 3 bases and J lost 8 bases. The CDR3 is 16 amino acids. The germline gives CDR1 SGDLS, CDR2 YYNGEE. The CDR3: CASSARDRGIADTIYF. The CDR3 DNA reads TGTGCCAGCAGCGCGCGGGACAGGGGGATCGCGGACACCATATATTTT.

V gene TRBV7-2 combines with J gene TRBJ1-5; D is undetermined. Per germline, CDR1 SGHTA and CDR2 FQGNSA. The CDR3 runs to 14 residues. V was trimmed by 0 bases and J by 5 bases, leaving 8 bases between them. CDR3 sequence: CASSLAHPDQPQHF. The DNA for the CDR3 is TGTGCCAGCAGCTTAGCGCACCCGGATCAGCCCCAGCATTTT.

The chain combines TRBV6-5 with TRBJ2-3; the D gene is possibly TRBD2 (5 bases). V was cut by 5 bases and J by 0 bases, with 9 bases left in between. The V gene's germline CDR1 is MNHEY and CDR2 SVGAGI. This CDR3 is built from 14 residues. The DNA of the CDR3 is TGTGCCAGCAGTCCGGACTGGAGCACAGATACGCAGTATTTT. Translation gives CASSPDWSTDTQYF.

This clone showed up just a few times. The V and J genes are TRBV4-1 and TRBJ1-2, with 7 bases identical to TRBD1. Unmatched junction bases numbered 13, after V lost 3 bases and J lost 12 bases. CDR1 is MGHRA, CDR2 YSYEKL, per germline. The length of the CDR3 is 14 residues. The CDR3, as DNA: TGCGCCAGCAGCCAGCAACCCGTAGGGGGCCCAAACACCTTC. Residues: CASSQQPVGGPNTF.

In DNA form, the CDR3 reads TGTGCCAGCAGCCCATCAGCACAGGGCAAAGTTCAGTTCTTC. As protein: CASSPSAQGKVQFF. This chain joins TRBV7-9 and TRBJ2-1, with a possible D match to TRBD1 (6 bases). The V gene's germline CDR1 is SEHNR and CDR2 FQNEAQ (reference sequence). The CDR3 consists of 14 residues. Trimming removed 5 bases from V and 13 bases from J, with 21 bases in between. Full variable domain (rest looked up from reference TRBV7-9 and TRBJ2-1): DTGVSQNPRHKITKRGQNVTFRCDPISEHNRLYWYRQTLGQGPEFLTYFQNEAQLEKSRLLSDRFSAERPKGSFSTLEIQRTEQGDSAMYLCASSPSAQGKVQFFGPGTRLTVL.

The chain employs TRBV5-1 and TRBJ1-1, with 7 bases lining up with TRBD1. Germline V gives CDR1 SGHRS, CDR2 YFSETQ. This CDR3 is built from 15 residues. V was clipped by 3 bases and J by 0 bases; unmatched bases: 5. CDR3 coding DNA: TGCGCCAGCAGCTCCGGGACAGCTATGAACACTGAAGCTTTCTTT. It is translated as CASSSGTAMNTEAFF.

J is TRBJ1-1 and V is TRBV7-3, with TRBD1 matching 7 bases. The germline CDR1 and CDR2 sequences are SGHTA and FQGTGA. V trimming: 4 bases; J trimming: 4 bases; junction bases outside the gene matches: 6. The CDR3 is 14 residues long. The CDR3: CASSSPGQPTEAFF. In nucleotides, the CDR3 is TGTGCCAGCAGCTCCCCGGGACAGCCCACTGAAGCTTTCTTT. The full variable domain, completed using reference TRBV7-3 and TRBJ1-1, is GAGVSQTPSNKVTEKGKYVELRCDPISGHTALYWYRQSLGQGPEFLIYFQGTGAADDSGLPNDRFFAVRPEGSVSTLKIQRTERGDSAVYLCASSSPGQPTEAFFGQGTRLTVV.

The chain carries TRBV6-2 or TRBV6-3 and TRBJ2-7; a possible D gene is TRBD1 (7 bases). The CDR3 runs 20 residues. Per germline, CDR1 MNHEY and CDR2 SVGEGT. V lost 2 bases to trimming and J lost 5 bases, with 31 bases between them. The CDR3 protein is CASSYRSFLIRRGRTDEQYF. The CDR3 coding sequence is TGTGCCAGCAGTTACAGGTCTTTCTTAATTCGGAGGGGGCGCACCGACGAGCAGTACTTC.

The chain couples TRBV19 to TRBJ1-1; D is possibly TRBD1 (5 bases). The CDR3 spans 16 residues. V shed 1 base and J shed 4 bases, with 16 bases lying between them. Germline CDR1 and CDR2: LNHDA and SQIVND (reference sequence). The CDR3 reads CASSIGIKGIFTEAFF. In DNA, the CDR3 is TGTGCCAGTAGTATAGGTATCAAGGGGATCTTCACTGAAGCTTTCTTT.

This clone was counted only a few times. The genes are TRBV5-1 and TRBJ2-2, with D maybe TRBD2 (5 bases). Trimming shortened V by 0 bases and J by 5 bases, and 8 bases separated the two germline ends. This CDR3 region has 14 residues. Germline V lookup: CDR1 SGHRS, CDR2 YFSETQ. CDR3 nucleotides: TGCGCCAGCAGCTTGGCCGGGGAGACCGGGGAGCTGTTTTTT. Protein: CASSLAGETGELFF.

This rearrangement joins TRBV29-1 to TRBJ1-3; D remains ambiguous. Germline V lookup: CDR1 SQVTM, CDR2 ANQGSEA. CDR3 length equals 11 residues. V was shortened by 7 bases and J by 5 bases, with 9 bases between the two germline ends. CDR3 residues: CSAAGRNTIYF. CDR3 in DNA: TGCAGCGCCGCGGGGAGAAACACCATATATTTT.

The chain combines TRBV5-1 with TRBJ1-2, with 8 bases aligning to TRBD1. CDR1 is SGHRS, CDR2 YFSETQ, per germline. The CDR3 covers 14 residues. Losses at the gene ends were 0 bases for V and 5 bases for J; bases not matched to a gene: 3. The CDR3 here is CASSLGDRKYGYTF. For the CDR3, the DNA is TGCGCCAGCAGCTTGGGGGACAGGAAGTATGGCTACACCTTC.

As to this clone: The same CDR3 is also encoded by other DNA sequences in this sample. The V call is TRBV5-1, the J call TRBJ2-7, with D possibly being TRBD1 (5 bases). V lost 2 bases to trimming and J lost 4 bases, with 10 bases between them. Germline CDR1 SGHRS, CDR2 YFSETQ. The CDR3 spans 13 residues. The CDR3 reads CASSLGAGYEQYF. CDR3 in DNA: TGCGCCAGCAGCTTAGGGGCTGGGTACGAGCAGTACTTC.

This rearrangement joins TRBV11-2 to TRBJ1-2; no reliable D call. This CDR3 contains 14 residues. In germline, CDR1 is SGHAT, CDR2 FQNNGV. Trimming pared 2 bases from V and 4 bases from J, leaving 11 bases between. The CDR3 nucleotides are TGTGCCAGCAGCTTATCCCTCGGGGTCTATGGCTACACCTTC. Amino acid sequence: CASSLSLGVYGYTF.

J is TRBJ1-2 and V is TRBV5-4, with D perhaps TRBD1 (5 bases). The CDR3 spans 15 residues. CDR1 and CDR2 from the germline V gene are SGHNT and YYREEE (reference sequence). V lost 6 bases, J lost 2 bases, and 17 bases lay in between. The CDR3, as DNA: TGTGCCAGCACACAAATAATGGGGGGAAACTATGGCTACACCTTC. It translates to CASTQIMGGNYGYTF.

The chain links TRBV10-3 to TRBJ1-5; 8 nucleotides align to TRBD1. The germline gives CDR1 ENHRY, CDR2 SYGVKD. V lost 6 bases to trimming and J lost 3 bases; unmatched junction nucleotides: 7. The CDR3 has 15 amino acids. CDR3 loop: CAISVGQGNNQPQHF. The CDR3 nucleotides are TGTGCCATCAGCGTCGGACAGGGTAACAATCAGCCCCAGCATTTT.

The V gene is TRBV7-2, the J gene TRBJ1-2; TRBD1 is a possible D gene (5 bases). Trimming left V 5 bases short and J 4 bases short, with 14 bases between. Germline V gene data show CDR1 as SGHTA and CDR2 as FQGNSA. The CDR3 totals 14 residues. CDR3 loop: CASSPAGPAYGYTF. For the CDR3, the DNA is TGTGCCAGCAGCCCCGCAGGGCCGGCCTATGGCTACACCTTC.

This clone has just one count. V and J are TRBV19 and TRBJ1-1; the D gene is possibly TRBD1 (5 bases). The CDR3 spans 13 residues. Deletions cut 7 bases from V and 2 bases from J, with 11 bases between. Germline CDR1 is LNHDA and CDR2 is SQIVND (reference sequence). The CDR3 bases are TGTGCCAGTATGGGGCGGATAAACACTGAAGCTTTCTTT. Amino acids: CASMGRINTEAFF. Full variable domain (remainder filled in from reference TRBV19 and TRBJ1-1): DGGITQSPKYLFRKEGQNVTLSCEQNLNHDAMYWYRQDPGQGLRLIYYSQIVNDFQKGDIAEGYSVSREKKESFPLTVTSAQKNPTAFYLCASMGRINTEAFFGQGTRLTVV.

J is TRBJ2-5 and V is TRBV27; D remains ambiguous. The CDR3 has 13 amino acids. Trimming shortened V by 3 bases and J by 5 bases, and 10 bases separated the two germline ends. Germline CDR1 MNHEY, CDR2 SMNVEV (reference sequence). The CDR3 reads CASSLSSLETQYF. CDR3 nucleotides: TGTGCCAGCAGTTTGAGTAGTTTGGAGACCCAGTACTTC.

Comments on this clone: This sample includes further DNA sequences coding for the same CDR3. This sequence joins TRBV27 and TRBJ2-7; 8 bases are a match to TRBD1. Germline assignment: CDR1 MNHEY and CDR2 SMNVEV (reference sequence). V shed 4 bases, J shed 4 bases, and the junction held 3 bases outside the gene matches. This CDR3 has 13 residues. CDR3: CASSSGQGYEQYF. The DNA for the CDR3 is TGTGCCAGCAGTTCCGGACAGGGTTACGAGCAGTACTTC.

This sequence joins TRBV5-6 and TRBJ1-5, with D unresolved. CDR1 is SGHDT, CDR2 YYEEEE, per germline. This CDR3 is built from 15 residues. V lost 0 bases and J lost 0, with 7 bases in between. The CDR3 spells CASSLVRDSNQPQHF. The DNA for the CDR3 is TGTGCCAGCAGCTTGGTTCGGGATAGCAATCAGCCCCAGCATTTT. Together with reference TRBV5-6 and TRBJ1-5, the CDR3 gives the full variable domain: DAGVTQSPTHLIKTRGQQVTLRCSPKSGHDTVSWYQQALGQGPQFIFQYYEEEERQRGNFPDRFSGHQFPNYSSELNVNALLLGDSALYLCASSLVRDSNQPQHFGDGTRLSIL.

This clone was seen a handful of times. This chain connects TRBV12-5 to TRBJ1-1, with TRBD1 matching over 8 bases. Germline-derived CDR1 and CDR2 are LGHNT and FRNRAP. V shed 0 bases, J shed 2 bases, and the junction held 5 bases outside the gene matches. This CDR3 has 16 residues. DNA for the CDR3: TGTGCTAGTGGTTTGGTACTCGGACAGGGAAACACTGAAGCTTTCTTT. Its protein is CASGLVLGQGNTEAFF.